This TCR beta chain was documented in a study of T cells in localized non-small cell lung cancer. Details on this clone: Antigen specificity is unknown.

Study-wide findings and caveats: Maximal T cell clonality occurred in uninvolved adjacent lung, with tumor ranking below it. Only one tumor region was sequenced, so heterogeneity remains possible. Among blood samples, higher T cell density accompanied longer overall survival. The study detected a median approximately 57 of the top 100 tumor clones in adjacent lung.

Profiling relied on immunoSEQ multiplex PCR, and the TCRdb table lists in-frame clones only, not all of them. This table has approximately 22,000 clones, about 85% appearing once. This receptor was taken from a man aged 40 to 70 with stage II squamous cell lung carcinoma. The sample here was PBMCs, taken before any cancer treatment.

CDR3 sequence: CASSSSAGQLNEKLFF. CDR3 nucleotide sequence: TGTGCCAGCAGCTCCAGTGCGGGACAGTTAAATGAAAAACTGTTTTTT. The chain couples TRBV7-9 to TRBJ1-4, with 7 nucleotides matching TRBD1. There are 16 residues in the CDR3. Germline CDR1 is SEHNR and CDR2 is FQNEAQ (reference sequence). V lost 4 bases, J lost 5 bases, and 10 bases stayed unmatched.